This TCR beta chain was retrieved from a study of beta chain features in type 1 diabetes. This CDR3 is built from 16 residues. Germline values: CDR1 LNHDA, CDR2 SQIVND (reference sequence). V lost 3 bases to trimming and J lost 7 bases, with 16 bases between them. Investigators reverse transcribed all isolated RNA, so they sequenced expressed TCRB transcripts. Profiling relied on immunoSEQ multiplex PCR, and the TCRdb table lists in-frame clones only, not all of them. This table has about 41,000 clones, approximately 70% appearing once. Overall study findings and caveats: When cDNA is sequenced, cells with high TCR expression could be over-represented. Moderate but significant shortening of TCRB CDR3s was recorded in all four CD4+ subsets from Type 1 diabetes patients.

Comments on this clone: Its antigen is currently unknown.

This TCR derives from a man aged 30 to 39 with type 1 diabetes. Some clones in this sample may be carry-over from other donors' samples. The material sequenced was Tregs from blood. The J gene is TRBJ1-6, the V gene TRBV19; D is possibly TRBD1 (6 bases). The DNA for the CDR3 is TGTGCCAGTAGTATTCGGACGGGAGGGGGGAATTCACCCCTCCACTTT. Its translation is CASSIRTGGGNSPLHF. The full variable domain, rest sourced from reference TRBV19 and TRBJ1-6, is DGGITQSPKYLFRKEGQNVTLSCEQNLNHDAMYWYRQDPGQGLRLIYYSQIVNDFQKGDIAEGYSVSREKKESFPLTVTSAQKNPTAFYLCASSIRTGGGNSPLHFGNGTRLTVT.